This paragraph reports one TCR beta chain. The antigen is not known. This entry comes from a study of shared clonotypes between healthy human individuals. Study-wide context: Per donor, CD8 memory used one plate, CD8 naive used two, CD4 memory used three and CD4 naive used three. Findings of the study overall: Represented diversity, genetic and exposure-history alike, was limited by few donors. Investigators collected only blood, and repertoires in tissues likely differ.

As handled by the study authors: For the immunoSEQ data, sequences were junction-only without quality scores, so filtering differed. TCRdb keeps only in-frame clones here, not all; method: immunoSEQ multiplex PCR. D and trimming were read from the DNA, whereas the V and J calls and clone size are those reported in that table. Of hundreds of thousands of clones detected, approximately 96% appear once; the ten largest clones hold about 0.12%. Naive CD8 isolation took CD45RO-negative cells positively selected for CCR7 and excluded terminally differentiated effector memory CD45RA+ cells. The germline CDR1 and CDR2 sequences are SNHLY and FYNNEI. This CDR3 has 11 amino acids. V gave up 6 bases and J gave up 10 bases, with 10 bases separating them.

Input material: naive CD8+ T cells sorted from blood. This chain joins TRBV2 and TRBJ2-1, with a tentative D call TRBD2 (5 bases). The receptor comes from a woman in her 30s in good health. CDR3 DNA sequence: TGTGCCAGCAGAGACCAGCGGGAGCAGTTCTTC. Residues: CASRDQREQFF.